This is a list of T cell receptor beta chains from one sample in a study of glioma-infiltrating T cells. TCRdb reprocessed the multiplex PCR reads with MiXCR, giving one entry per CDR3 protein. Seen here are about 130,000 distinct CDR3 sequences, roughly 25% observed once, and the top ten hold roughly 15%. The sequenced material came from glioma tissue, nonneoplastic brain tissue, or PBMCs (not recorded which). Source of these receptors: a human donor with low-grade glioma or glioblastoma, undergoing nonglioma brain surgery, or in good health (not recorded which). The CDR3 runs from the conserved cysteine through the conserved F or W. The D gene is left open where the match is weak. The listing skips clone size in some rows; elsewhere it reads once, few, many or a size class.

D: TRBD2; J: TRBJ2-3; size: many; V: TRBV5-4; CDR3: CASSLEGLASGTDTQYF; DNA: TGTGCCAGCAGCTTGGAAGGACTAGCCAGCGGCACAGATACGCAGTATTTT
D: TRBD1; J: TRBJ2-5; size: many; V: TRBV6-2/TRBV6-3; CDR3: CASSYSGTVQETQYF; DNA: TGTGCCAGCAGTTACTCCGGGACAGTCCAAGAGACCCAGTACTTC
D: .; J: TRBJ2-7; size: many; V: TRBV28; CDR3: CASSFKPLGYEQYF; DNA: TGTGCCAGCAGTTTCAAACCTTTGGGCTACGAGCAGTACTTC
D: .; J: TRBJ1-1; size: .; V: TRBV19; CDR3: CASSFDYRDTEAFF; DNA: TGTGCCAGTAGTTTCGATTACAGAGACACTGAAGCTTTCTTT
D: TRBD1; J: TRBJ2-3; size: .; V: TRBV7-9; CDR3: CASSLNPGQGAYEQYF; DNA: TGTGCCAGCAGCTTAAACCCGGGACAGGGGGCCTACGAGCAGTACTTT
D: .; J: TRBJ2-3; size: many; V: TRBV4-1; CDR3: CASSQGTSEALDTQYF; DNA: TGCGCCAGCAGCCAAGGGACTTCGGAGGCTTTGGATACGCAGTATTTT
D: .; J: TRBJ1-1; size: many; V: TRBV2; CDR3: CASRGGLEAFF; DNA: TGTGCCAGCCGAGGGGGGCTCGAAGCTTTCTTT
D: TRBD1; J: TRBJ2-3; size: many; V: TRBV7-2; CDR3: CASSADRAGRDTQYF; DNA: TGTGCCAGCAGCGCGGACAGGGCGGGGCGGGATACGCAGTATTTT
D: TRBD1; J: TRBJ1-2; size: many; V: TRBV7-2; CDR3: CASSVDRVDGYTF; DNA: TGTGCCAGCAGCGTTGACAGGGTGGATGGCTACACCTTC
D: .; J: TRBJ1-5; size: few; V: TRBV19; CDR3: CASSRIYTGNNQPQHF; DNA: TGTGCCAGTAGTCGGATATATACAGGGAACAATCAGCCCCAGCATTTT
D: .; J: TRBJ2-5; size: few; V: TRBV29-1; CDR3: CSVDSPPLGDQYF; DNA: TGCAGCGTTGATTCGCCGCCCCTCGGCGACCAGTACTTC
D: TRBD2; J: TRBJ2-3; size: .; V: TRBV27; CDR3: CASRGSGRLDTQYF; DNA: TGTGCCAGCAGGGGGAGCGGGAGGTTAGATACGCAGTATTTT
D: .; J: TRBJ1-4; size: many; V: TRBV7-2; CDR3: CASSLNGSPNEKLFF; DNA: TGTGCCAGCAGCTTGAACGGGAGTCCTAATGAAAAACTGTTTTTT
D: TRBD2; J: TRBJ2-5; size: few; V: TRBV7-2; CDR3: CASSLLGAGGGSKETQYF; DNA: TGTGCCAGCAGCTTACTAGGGGCGGGAGGAGGCTCGAAAGAGACCCAGTACTTC
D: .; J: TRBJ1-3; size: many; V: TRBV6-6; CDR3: CASSYSGVGNTIYF; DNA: TGTGCCAGCAGTTACTCGGGGGTCGGAAACACCATATATTTT
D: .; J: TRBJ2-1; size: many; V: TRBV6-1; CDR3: CASSPPGGRYNEQFF; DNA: TGTGCCAGCAGTCCTCCTGGTGGGAGGTACAATGAGCAGTTCTTC
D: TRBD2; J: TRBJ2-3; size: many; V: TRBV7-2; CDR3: CASSYTSVYTDTQYF; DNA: TGTGCCAGCAGCTATACTAGCGTATACACAGATACGCAGTATTTT
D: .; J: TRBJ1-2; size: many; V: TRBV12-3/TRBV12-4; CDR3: CASTLRTAANYGYTF; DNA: TGTGCCAGCACCCTCAGGACAGCAGCTAACTATGGCTACACCTTC
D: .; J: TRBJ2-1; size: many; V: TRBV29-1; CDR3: CSVVDRFDNEQFF; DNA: TGCAGCGTCGTCGACAGGTTCGACAATGAGCAGTTCTTC
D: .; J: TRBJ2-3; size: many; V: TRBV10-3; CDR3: CAITRLGSTDTQYF; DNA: TGTGCCATCACCCGACTCGGTAGCACAGATACGCAGTATTTT
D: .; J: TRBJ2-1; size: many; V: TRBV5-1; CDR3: CASSLSQLSYNEQFF; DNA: TGCGCCAGCAGCTTGTCTCAGCTCTCCTACAATGAGCAGTTCTTC
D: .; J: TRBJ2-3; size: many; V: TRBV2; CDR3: CASSYRQTTDTQYF; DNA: TGTGCCAGCAGTTACCGACAGACCACAGATACGCAGTATTTT
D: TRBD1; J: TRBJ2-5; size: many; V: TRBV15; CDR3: CATSKGQDKETQYF; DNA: TGTGCCACCAGCAAAGGACAGGATAAGGAGACCCAGTACTTC
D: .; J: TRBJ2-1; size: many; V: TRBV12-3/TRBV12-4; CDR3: CASTLANSEQFF; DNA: TGTGCCAGCACCCTAGCTAACTCGGAGCAGTTCTTC
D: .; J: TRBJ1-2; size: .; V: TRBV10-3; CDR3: CAISEEDRANYGYTF; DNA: TGTGCCATCAGTGAAGAGGACAGAGCTAACTATGGCTACACCTTC
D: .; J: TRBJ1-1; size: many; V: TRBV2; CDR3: CASSTAWTVNTEAFF; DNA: TGTGCCAGCAGTACAGCCTGGACAGTGAACACTGAAGCTTTCTTT
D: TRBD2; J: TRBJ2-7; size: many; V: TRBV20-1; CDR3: CSAEGLAADEQYF; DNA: TGCAGTGCTGAGGGACTAGCGGCTGACGAGCAGTACTTC
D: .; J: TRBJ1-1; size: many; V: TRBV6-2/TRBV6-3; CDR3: CASSYVMANTEAFF; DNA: TGTGCCAGCAGTTACGTGATGGCGAACACTGAAGCTTTCTTT
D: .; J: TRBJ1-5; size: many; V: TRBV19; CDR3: CASSSSSVEQGYQPQHF; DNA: TGTGCCAGTAGTTCATCGTCTGTAGAACAGGGCTATCAGCCCCAGCATTTT
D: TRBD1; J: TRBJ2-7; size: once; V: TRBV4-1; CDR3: CASSQEAGQGNSYEQYF; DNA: TGCGCCAGCAGCCAAGAAGCGGGACAGGGTAACTCCTATGAGCAGTACTTC
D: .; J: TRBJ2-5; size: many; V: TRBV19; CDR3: CASSTGKGTGDTQYF; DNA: TGTGCCAGTAGTACCGGCAAGGGGACCGGGGATACCCAGTACTTC
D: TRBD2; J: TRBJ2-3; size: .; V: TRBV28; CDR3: CASSSGTSGSWTDTQYF; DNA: TGTGCCAGCAGCTCCGGGACTAGCGGGAGTTGGACAGATACGCAGTATTTT
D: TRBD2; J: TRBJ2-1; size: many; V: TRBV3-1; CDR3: CASSPGTSGNEQFF; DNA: TGTGCCAGCAGCCCCGGGACTAGCGGAAATGAGCAGTTCTTC
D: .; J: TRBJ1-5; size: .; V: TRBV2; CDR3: CASSEGYFQPQHF; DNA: TGTGCCAGCAGTGAGGGGTATTTCCAGCCCCAGCATTTT
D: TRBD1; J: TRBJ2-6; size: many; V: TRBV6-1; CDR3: CASRSTGGWANVLTF; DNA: TGTGCCAGCAGGTCTACAGGGGGTTGGGCCAACGTCCTGACTTTC
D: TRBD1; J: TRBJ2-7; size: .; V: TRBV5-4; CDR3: CASSPGTGTSYEQYF; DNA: TGTGCCAGCAGCCCTGGGACAGGGACAAGCTACGAGCAGTACTTC
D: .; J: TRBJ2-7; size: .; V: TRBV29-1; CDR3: CSVTNLAYEQYF; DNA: TGCAGCGTTACGAATCTAGCCTACGAGCAGTACTTC
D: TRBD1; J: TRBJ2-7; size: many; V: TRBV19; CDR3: CASSITGGNEQYF; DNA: TGTGCCAGTAGTATAACAGGGGGAAACGAGCAGTACTTC
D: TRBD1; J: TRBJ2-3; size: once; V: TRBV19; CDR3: CASSEGQSSTDTQYF; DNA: TGTGCCAGTAGTGAGGGACAGAGTAGCACAGATACGCAGTATTTT
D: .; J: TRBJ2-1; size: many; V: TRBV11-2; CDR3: CASSLGTSLPTDEQFF; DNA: TGTGCCAGCAGCTTAGGTACCTCCTTACCTACCGATGAGCAGTTCTTC
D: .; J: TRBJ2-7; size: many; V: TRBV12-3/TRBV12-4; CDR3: CASTKQGYYEQYF; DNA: TGTGCCAGCACCAAACAGGGTTACTACGAGCAGTACTTC
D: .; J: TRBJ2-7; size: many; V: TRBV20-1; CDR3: CSARTAFTVGASYEQYF; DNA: TGCAGTGCTAGAACCGCATTCACGGTTGGCGCCTCCTACGAGCAGTACTTC
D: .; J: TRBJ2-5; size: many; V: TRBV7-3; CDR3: CASSLRGRQIQETQYF; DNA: TGTGCCAGCAGCCTGCGGGGGCGGCAAATCCAAGAGACCCAGTACTTC
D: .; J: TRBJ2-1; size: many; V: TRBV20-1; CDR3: CSEVVGPYNEQFF; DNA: TGCAGTGAGGTCGTAGGTCCTTACAATGAGCAGTTCTTC
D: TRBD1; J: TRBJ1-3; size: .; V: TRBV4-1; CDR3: CASSQERDRASGNTIYF; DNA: TGCGCCAGCAGCCAAGAGAGGGACAGGGCCTCTGGAAACACCATATATTTT
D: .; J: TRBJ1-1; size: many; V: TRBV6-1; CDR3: CASAPRGITEAFF; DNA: TGTGCCAGCGCCCCTCGGGGGATCACTGAAGCTTTCTTT
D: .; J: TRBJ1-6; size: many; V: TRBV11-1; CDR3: CASSLEQENSPLHF; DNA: TGTGCCAGCAGCTTAGAACAAGAGAATTCACCCCTCCACTTT
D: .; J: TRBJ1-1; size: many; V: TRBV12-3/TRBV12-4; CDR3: CASSFEDTEAFF; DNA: TGTGCCAGCAGTTTCGAGGACACTGAAGCTTTCTTT
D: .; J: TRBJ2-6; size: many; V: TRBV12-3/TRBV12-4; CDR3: CASSLGVSGANVLTF; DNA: TGTGCCAGCAGTTTAGGAGTCTCTGGGGCCAACGTCCTGACTTTC
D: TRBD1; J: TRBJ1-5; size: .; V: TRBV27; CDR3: CASRSSGGQFNQPQHF; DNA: TGTGCCAGCAGAAGCTCCGGGGGACAGTTCAATCAGCCCCAGCATTTT
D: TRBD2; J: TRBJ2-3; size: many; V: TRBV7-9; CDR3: CASSLVLAGDTDTQYF; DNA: TGTGCCAGCAGCTTAGTCCTAGCGGGAGACACAGATACGCAGTATTTT
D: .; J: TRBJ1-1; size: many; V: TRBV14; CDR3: CASSPRFTDTEAFF; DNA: TGTGCCAGCAGCCCCAGGTTTACCGACACTGAAGCTTTCTTT
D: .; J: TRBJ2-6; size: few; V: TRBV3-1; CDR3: CASSLLTGMSGANVLTF; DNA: TGTGCCAGCAGCCTTCTGACAGGAATGTCTGGGGCCAACGTCCTGACTTTC
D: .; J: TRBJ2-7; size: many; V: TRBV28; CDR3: CASSPPGTPYEQYF; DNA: TGTGCCAGCAGCCCCCCAGGGACCCCCTACGAGCAGTACTTC
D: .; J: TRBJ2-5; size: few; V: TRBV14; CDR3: CASSQSQTAQETQYF; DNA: TGTGCCAGCAGCCAGAGTCAGACCGCTCAAGAGACCCAGTACTTC
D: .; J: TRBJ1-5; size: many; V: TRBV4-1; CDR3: CASSQEGVIEAQHF; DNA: TGCGCCAGCAGCCAAGAGGGGGTGATTGAGGCCCAGCATTTT
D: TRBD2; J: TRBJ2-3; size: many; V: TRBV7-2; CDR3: CASSFGTSGDTQYF; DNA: TGTGCCAGCAGCTTCGGGACTAGCGGCGATACGCAGTATTTT
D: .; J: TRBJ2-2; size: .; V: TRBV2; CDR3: CASRGMNTGELFF; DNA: TGTGCCAGCAGGGGAATGAACACCGGGGAGCTGTTTTTT